This TCR beta chain stems from a study of shared clonotypes between healthy human individuals. Remarks on this clone: Its target is unknown. Other DNA sequences of this sample code for an identical CDR3.

General study results and limits: Rarefaction showed sorted-subset sequencing was incomplete despite large depth.

Replicate PCRs for sorted subsets used about 200 ng DNA; this equaled tens of thousands of T cell genomes. Method: immunoSEQ multiplex PCR; TCRdb's copy keeps in-frame clones and lacks some. The repertoire holds around 2.5 million clones, with approximately 93% as singletons. Germline-derived CDR1 and CDR2 are SGHNT and YYREEE (reference sequence). The length of the CDR3 is 13 residues. With 0 bases removed from V and 3 bases from J, the gap between germline ends came to 6 bases. The V gene is TRBV5-4, the J gene TRBJ2-5; no firm D call. The sample comprised naive CD4+ T cells from PBMCs. Subset noted: CD45RA+ positively selected. This TCR was sampled from a young man in good health. Some clones in this sample may be carry-over from other donors' samples. CDR3 sequence: CASSLGGEETQYF. CDR3 DNA sequence: TGTGCCAGCAGCTTGGGTGGGGAAGAGACCCAGTACTTC.